Each of the 22 T cell receptor beta chains below was sequenced from the same sample in a study of cytomegalovirus exposure and HLA in healthy donors. The PCR contained 60 Vbeta and 13 Jbeta primers. Sequencing was performed with immunoSEQ multiplex PCR; in TCRdb, only in-frame clones are kept and a portion is missing. The sample contains under 200,000 clones, 79% of which appear only once. Material: PBMCs. Every receptor here comes from a man between 35 and 55 years old in good health and CMV-seronegative.

The chain employs TRBV5-4 and TRBJ1-1; 9 bases fit TRBD1. Germline V gene lookup returns CDR1 SGHNT and CDR2 YYREEE (reference sequence). V lost 4 bases to trimming and J lost 5 bases; unmatched junction nucleotides: 6. The CDR3 length is 14 residues. The CDR3 is CASSQGQGRTEAFF. CDR3 DNA sequence: TGTGCCAGCAGCCAGGGACAGGGAAGAACTGAAGCTTTCTTT.

This chain uses TRBV18 with TRBJ2-7; 7 bases line up with TRBD1. The CDR3 contains 14 residues. Germline V gene sequence: CDR1 KGHSH, CDR2 LQKENI. V shed 5 bases and J 2 bases; nucleotides not matched to a gene: 6. CDR3 in amino acids: CASSSDRAPYEQYF. The DNA of the CDR3 is TGTGCCAGCTCATCCGACAGGGCCCCCTACGAGCAGTACTTC.

The chain recombines TRBV14 with TRBJ2-7, with TRBD1 matching 9 bases. V gave up 3 bases and J gave up 5 bases; unmatched junction bases: 5. Germline CDR1 is SGHDN and CDR2 is FVKESK. CDR3 length: 14 amino acids. This chain's CDR3 is CASSHSGQGHEQYF. CDR3 in DNA: TGTGCCAGCAGCCACTCGGGACAGGGTCACGAGCAGTACTTC.

V usage is TRBV30 and J usage is TRBJ2-7, with D perhaps TRBD1 (5 bases). This CDR3 contains 12 residues. The germline gives CDR1 GTSNPN, CDR2 SVGIG (reference sequence). V dropped 5 bases and J dropped 6 bases, with 14 bases sitting between them. DNA for the CDR3: TGTGCCTGGGACAGCCGGTCCGTCGAGCAGTACTTC. Encoded protein: CAWDSRSVEQYF.

The chain employs TRBV7-6 and TRBJ2-7; D is uncertain. This CDR3 region has 12 residues. Germline CDR1 reads SGHVS; CDR2 reads FNYEAQ. Trimming removed 5 bases at V and 5 bases at J, with 10 bases between. Written as DNA, the CDR3 is TGTGCCAGCAGCCCAGGTGTGAACGAGCAGTACTTC. It codes for CASSPGVNEQYF.

V usage is TRBV7-2 and J usage is TRBJ1-4; no clear D gene. CDR1 and CDR2 (germline): SGHTA, FQGNSA. The CDR3 runs 14 residues. Trimming stripped 4 bases from V and 10 bases from J, with 16 bases between. CDR3 sequence: CASSSPGEARKLFF. The CDR3 region has the DNA TGTGCCAGCAGCTCCCCCGGGGAGGCCCGAAAACTGTTTTTT.

V is TRBV6-1 and J is TRBJ2-5, with D perhaps TRBD2 (5 bases). The length of the CDR3 is 11 residues. Trimming stripped 4 bases from V and 7 bases from J, with 7 bases between. Per germline, CDR1 MNHNS and CDR2 SASEGT. CDR3 sequence: CASSVGGTQYF. CDR3 nucleotides: TGTGCCAGCAGTGTCGGAGGGACCCAGTACTTC.

The rearrangement links TRBV7-9 to TRBJ2-5, with 7 bases matching TRBD1. CDR1 and CDR2 from the germline V gene are SEHNR and FQNEAQ (reference sequence). The junction had 5 bases not matched to a gene; V was cut back by 4 bases and J by 0 bases. This CDR3 has 15 amino acids. CDR3 region: CASSSPGQYQETQYF. Here the CDR3 DNA reads TGTGCCAGCAGCTCCCCGGGACAGTACCAAGAGACCCAGTACTTC.

This clone was counted a single time. This chain links TRBV19 with TRBJ2-1; TRBD2 matches 9 bases. Losses at the gene ends were 7 bases for V and 7 bases for J; bases not matched to a gene: 8. Germline V gives CDR1 LNHDA, CDR2 SQIVND (reference sequence). CDR3 length: 14 amino acids. The CDR3 coding sequence is TGTGCCAGTACAACGACTAGCGGACCAAATGAGCAGTTCTTC. The encoded protein is CASTTTSGPNEQFF.

J is TRBJ2-5 and V is TRBV6-1; D is perhaps TRBD1 (6 bases). V was trimmed by 6 bases and J by 1 base, leaving 12 bases between them. The CDR3 loop spans 14 amino acids. CDR1 and CDR2 from the germline V gene are MNHNS and SASEGT. DNA of the CDR3: TGTGCCAGCAGGTCAGGACAGTCCCAAGAGACCCAGTACTTC. Protein: CASRSGQSQETQYF.

This clone was picked up a small number of times. This chain joins TRBV28 and TRBJ2-7; D remains ambiguous. This CDR3 region has 14 residues. V was clipped by 2 bases and J by 2 bases, with 10 bases between them. CDR1 and CDR2 (germline): MDHEN, SYDVKM. CDR3 sequence reads: CASSLKGTTYEQYF. In DNA form, the CDR3 reads TGTGCCAGCAGTTTAAAAGGAACTACCTACGAGCAGTACTTC.

This clone was recorded once. This chain uses TRBV7-2 with TRBJ1-2, with a tentative D call TRBD1 (6 bases). Germline V CDR1 and CDR2: SGHTA, FQGNSA. The CDR3 spans 14 residues. Trimming cost V 5 bases and J 2 bases, with 12 bases left between them. CDR3 loop: CASSPRTVNYGYTF. CDR3 DNA: TGTGCCAGCAGCCCCAGGACAGTAAACTATGGCTACACCTTC.

The rearrangement links TRBV28 to TRBJ1-1; D unclear. CDR3 length: 11 residues. Germline V gene sequence: CDR1 MDHEN, CDR2 SYDVKM. V gave up 8 bases and J gave up 4 bases, with 8 bases separating them. The CDR3 loop is CASVISTEAFF. The CDR3 region has the DNA TGTGCCAGCGTGATTAGCACTGAAGCTTTCTTT.

The V gene is TRBV28, the J gene TRBJ2-3, with a weak D call TRBD1 (5 bases). The V end lost 5 bases, the J end lost 0 bases, and 12 bases lay between the germline ends. The length of the CDR3 is 15 residues. Germline V gene sequence: CDR1 MDHEN, CDR2 SYDVKM. The CDR3 DNA reads TGTGCCAGCAGTCCGACAGTTGAGAGCACAGATACGCAGTATTTT. Translation: CASSPTVESTDTQYF.

V usage is TRBV2 and J usage is TRBJ2-3; 7 bases align to TRBD2. CDR1 and CDR2 from the germline V gene are SNHLY and FYNNEI. CDR3 length: 15 residues. After removal of 6 bases from V and 6 bases from J, the junction contained 12 bases not matched to a gene. The CDR3 loop is CASRPGTIRLDTQYF. The CDR3 DNA sequence: TGTGCCAGCAGACCCGGGACTATTAGGTTGGATACGCAGTATTTT. Combining the CDR3 with reference TRBV2 and TRBJ2-3 gives the whole variable domain EPEVTQTPSHQVTQMGQEVILRCVPISNHLYFYWYRQILGQKVEFLVSFYNNEISEKSEIFDDQFSVERPDGSNFTLKIRSTKLEDSAMYFCASRPGTIRLDTQYFGPGTRLTVL.

The chain has TRBV10-3 and TRBJ2-3, with 8 bases identical to TRBD1. This CDR3 spans 16 amino acids. V lost 6 bases, J lost 1 base, and 9 bases stayed unmatched. In germline, CDR1 is ENHRY, CDR2 SYGVKD. CDR3 region: CAIRDRVGSRTDTQYF. In DNA form, the CDR3 reads TGTGCCATCAGGGACAGGGTTGGATCCCGCACAGATACGCAGTATTTT.

The rearrangement joins TRBV7-9 to TRBJ2-7, with a weak D call TRBD2 (6 bases). Germline V CDR1 and CDR2: SEHNR, FQNEAQ (reference sequence). The V gene lost 5 bases and the J gene lost 6 bases, with 17 bases spanning the gap. This CDR3 region has 14 residues. The CDR3 protein is CASSVGTPVAEQYF. CDR3 sequence (DNA): TGTGCCAGCAGCGTCGGGACTCCTGTTGCCGAGCAGTACTTC.

The J gene is TRBJ2-7, the V gene TRBV11-2; D possibly corresponds to TRBD2 (5 bases). V shed 5 bases and J shed 7 bases, with 24 bases lying between them. Germline V gene lookup returns CDR1 SGHAT and CDR2 FQNNGV. The CDR3 covers 16 residues. The CDR3 loop is CASSPRFGLAREEQYF. In nucleotides, the CDR3 is TGTGCCAGCAGCCCCCGGTTCGGCCTCGCGAGGGAGGAGCAGTACTTC.

In this sample, this clone turned up a few times. The chain recombines TRBV25-1 with TRBJ2-7, with TRBD2 matching over 7 bases. The CDR3 extends over 13 amino acids. Germline CDR1 MGHDK, CDR2 SYGVNS. With 6 bases clipped from V and 3 bases from J, the junction kept 5 bases outside the gene matches. In DNA, the CDR3 is TGTGCCAGCAGCCGCCCTAGCGGCTACGAGCAGTACTTC. Encoded protein: CASSRPSGYEQYF.

The chain carries TRBV14 and TRBJ1-1; 7 bases agree with TRBD1. With V trimmed by 2 bases and J by 3 bases, 3 bases remained unmatched. CDR1 and CDR2 from the germline V gene are SGHDN and FVKESK. The CDR3 runs to 14 residues. Written as DNA, the CDR3 is TGTGCCAGCAGCCAAAGACAGGGTTACACTGAAGCTTTCTTT. Its protein product is CASSQRQGYTEAFF.

This chain links TRBV2 with TRBJ1-5; 7 bases are a match to TRBD1. The germline CDR1 and CDR2 sequences are SNHLY and FYNNEI. The CDR3 extends over 12 amino acids. The ends lost 6 bases at V and 4 bases at J; junction bases unmatched: 0. The CDR3: CASRQGNQPQHF. CDR3 in DNA: TGTGCCAGCAGACAGGGGAATCAGCCCCAGCATTTT.

This clone was detected only a few times. This chain joins TRBV10-2 and TRBJ2-5, with a possible D match to TRBD1 (6 bases). This CDR3 region has 13 residues. Germline V gives CDR1 WSHSY, CDR2 SAAADI. V was cut by 7 bases and J by 9 bases, with 18 bases left in between. The CDR3 protein is CASTFEGDGPQYF. CDR3 coding DNA: TGCGCCAGCACTTTCGAGGGGGATGGGCCCCAGTACTTC.